These 18 T cell receptor beta chains were all obtained from the same sample, sequenced in a study of cytomegalovirus exposure and HLA in healthy donors (dated by TCRdb to 2016 to 2017). The receptor library was made with the immunoSEQ multiplex PCR assay. A mixture of 60 forward primers for TCR Vbeta segments and 13 reverse primers for TCR Jbeta segments was used in the multiplex PCR. The source is immuneACCESS, and TCRdb retained only in-frame sequences with V and J called. Part of the clones is not carried over; for the studies checked, unresolved V genes explain less than half of this, and the remainder is unexplained. This sample lists some 86,000 clones; about four fifths were detected once. Of the sample, roughly 15% is held by the ten largest clones. Sequencing was carried out using PBMCs. The receptors come from a woman in her 40s in good health and CMV-seropositive.

The gene calls are TRBV2 and TRBJ1-1, with a tentative D call TRBD1 (6 bases). The ends were cut back, 1 base at V and 2 bases at J, with 11 bases in the middle. The germline V gene has CDR1 SNHLY and CDR2 FYNNEI. CDR3 size: 15 residues. The CDR3 spells CASSEGDRSNTEAFF. The CDR3 DNA sequence: TGTGCCAGCAGTGAAGGAGACAGGTCAAACACTGAAGCTTTCTTT. The full variable domain, rest sourced from reference TRBV2 and TRBJ1-1, is EPEVTQTPSHQVTQMGQEVILRCVPISNHLYFYWYRQILGQKVEFLVSFYNNEISEKSEIFDDQFSVERPDGSNFTLKIRSTKLEDSAMYFCASSEGDRSNTEAFFGQGTRLTVV.

This chain connects TRBV15 to TRBJ1-2; TRBD1 agrees at 7 bases. Germline-derived CDR1 and CDR2 are LNHNV and YYDKDF (reference sequence). V lost 2 bases to trimming and J lost 4 bases; unmatched junction nucleotides: 25. This CDR3 comprises 21 residues. CDR3 sequence: CATSRPLGGQAHQDGSYGYTF. The CDR3 nucleotides are TGTGCCACCAGCAGACCTCTAGGAGGACAGGCCCACCAGGATGGGAGCTATGGCTACACCTTC.

The table lists this clone with a few counts. The chain is built from TRBV5-6 and TRBJ2-7, with a weak D call TRBD1 (6 bases). Germline V gives CDR1 SGHDT, CDR2 YYEEEE. CDR3 length equals 14 residues. The V gene lost 5 bases and the J gene lost 0 bases, with 12 bases spanning the gap. In DNA, the CDR3 is TGTGCCAGCAGGCACGGACAGTTCTCCTACGAGCAGTACTTC. It is translated as CASRHGQFSYEQYF. Complete variable domain (other parts from reference TRBV5-6 and TRBJ2-7): DAGVTQSPTHLIKTRGQQVTLRCSPKSGHDTVSWYQQALGQGPQFIFQYYEEEERQRGNFPDRFSGHQFPNYSSELNVNALLLGDSALYLCASRHGQFSYEQYFGPGTRLTVT.

The gene calls are TRBV14 and TRBJ1-2; D might be TRBD1 (5 bases). V lost 0 bases to trimming and J lost 7 bases, with 9 bases between them. This CDR3 is built from 13 residues. Germline V gene data show CDR1 as SGHDN and CDR2 as FVKESK. CDR3 sequence: CASSQDRVGGYTF. Written as DNA, the CDR3 is TGTGCCAGCAGCCAAGACAGGGTCGGTGGCTACACCTTC.

The chain links TRBV7-3 to TRBJ2-2; TRBD2 matches 10 bases. The length of the CDR3 is 15 residues. Germline V gene data show CDR1 as SGHTA and CDR2 as FQGTGA. V was clipped by 5 bases and J by 4 bases; unmatched bases: 4. CDR3: CASSNSGGATGELFF. The CDR3 coding sequence is TGTGCCAGCAGCAACAGCGGGGGGGCCACCGGGGAGCTGTTTTTT.

V gene TRBV29-1 combines with J gene TRBJ1-2; possible D gene TRBD1, 5 bases. The CDR3 loop spans 12 amino acids. Germline CDR1 and CDR2: SQVTM and ANQGSEA. V was clipped by 2 bases and J by 4 bases, with 8 bases between them. The CDR3 DNA reads as TGCAGCGTTGAATCGGGGGGCTATGGCTACACCTTC. As protein: CSVESGGYGYTF.

The gene calls are TRBV18 and TRBJ1-1; TRBD1 agrees at 7 bases. This CDR3 contains 16 residues. Unmatched junction bases numbered 8, after V lost 3 bases and J lost 1 base. Germline V lookup: CDR1 KGHSH, CDR2 LQKENI. The CDR3 here is CASSPNLGQRNTEAFF. Here the CDR3 DNA reads TGTGCCAGCTCACCTAATCTGGGACAGAGGAACACTGAAGCTTTCTTT. The variable domain in full, with the rest retrieved from reference TRBV18 and TRBJ1-1, is NAGVMQNPRHLVRRRGQEARLRCSPMKGHSHVYWYRQLPEEGLKFMVYLQKENIIDESGMPKERFSAEFPKEGPSILRIQQVVRGDSAAYFCASSPNLGQRNTEAFFGQGTRLTVV.

The rearrangement uses TRBV29-1 and TRBJ1-1, with D possibly being TRBD1 (6 bases). This CDR3 has 10 residues. Germline V gene data show CDR1 as SQVTM and CDR2 as ANQGSEA. Trimming cost V 7 bases and J 6 bases, with 9 bases left between them. CDR3 in DNA: TGCAGCGCCTGGACAGCTGAAGCTTTCTTT. Its protein product is CSAWTAEAFF.

J is TRBJ2-1 and V is TRBV19; unclear D gene. V was pared by 5 bases and J by 4 bases, with 12 bases between. The CDR3 loop spans 14 amino acids. From germline, CDR1 is LNHDA and CDR2 SQIVND (reference sequence). CDR3 coding DNA: TGTGCCAGTAGTCCCTTCTCCGGGTACAATGAGCAGTTCTTC. Encoded protein: CASSPFSGYNEQFF.

V usage is TRBV7-3 and J usage is TRBJ1-2; 7 nucleotides align to TRBD1. This CDR3 spans 13 amino acids. J was trimmed by 8 bases and V by 3 bases; bases with no gene match: 6. CDR1 SGHTA and CDR2 FQGTGA come from the germline V gene. Here the CDR3 DNA reads TGTGCCAGCAGCTTTCGACAGGGTGAAGGCTACACCTTC. Translation: CASSFRQGEGYTF.

The CDR3 spells CASSATGGSGNTIYF. CDR3 coding DNA: TGTGCCAGCAGCGCGACAGGGGGGTCTGGAAACACCATATATTTT. The chain carries TRBV7-9 and TRBJ1-3; 9 bases match TRBD1. Germline V gene sequence: CDR1 SEHNR, CDR2 FQNEAQ (reference sequence). Losses at the gene ends were 5 bases for V and 1 base for J; bases not matched to a gene: 3. The CDR3 totals 15 residues.

This clone was seen a few times. The chain is built from TRBV6-5 and TRBJ1-4; perhaps TRBD1 as D (6 bases). V was trimmed by 7 bases and J by 8 bases, leaving 17 bases between them. Germline assignment: CDR1 MNHEY and CDR2 SVGAGI. The CDR3 is 14 amino acids. This CDR3 is CASNQQGPTEKLFF. CDR3 bases: TGTGCCAGCAACCAACAGGGCCCGACGGAAAAACTGTTTTTT.

This clone was found a few times. J is TRBJ1-2 and V is TRBV29-1; D uncertain. This CDR3 is 13 amino acids long. Germline V CDR1 and CDR2: SQVTM, ANQGSEA. Trimming took 3 bases from V and 6 from J, leaving 14 bases between them. This CDR3 is CSVEFPGTHGYTF. The DNA for the CDR3 is TGCAGCGTTGAGTTCCCAGGTACCCATGGCTACACCTTC.

This chain links TRBV2 with TRBJ2-7, with D possibly being TRBD1 (6 bases). Germline assignment: CDR1 SNHLY and CDR2 FYNNEI. V lost 8 bases and J lost 4, with 12 bases in between. This CDR3 spans 12 amino acids. This chain's CDR3 is CASGVQGYEQYF. In DNA, the CDR3 is TGTGCCAGCGGTGTACAGGGTTACGAGCAGTACTTC.

The rearrangement uses TRBV28 and TRBJ1-5; D not certain. Germline values: CDR1 MDHEN, CDR2 SYDVKM. Deletions cut 8 bases from V and 0 bases from J, with 23 bases between. This CDR3 has 18 residues. CDR3 in DNA: TGTGCCAGCCACCGGCTAACCCTTGGGAGACATAGCAATCAGCCCCAGCATTTT. Residues: CASHRLTLGRHSNQPQHF.

V and J are TRBV5-1 and TRBJ2-1; D perhaps matches TRBD2 (6 bases). Trimming cost V 3 bases and J 7 bases, with 14 bases left between them. This CDR3 is built from 14 residues. Germline V CDR1 and CDR2: SGHRS, YFSETQ. CDR3 protein: CASSSFGSENEQFF. Here the CDR3 DNA reads TGCGCCAGCAGCTCTTTCGGGAGTGAGAATGAGCAGTTCTTC.

This clone was found a few times. The chain recombines TRBV14 with TRBJ2-1, with TRBD1 as a possible D gene (5 bases). This CDR3 has 13 residues. Germline V gene lookup returns CDR1 SGHDN and CDR2 FVKESK. Trimming shortened V by 0 bases and J by 9 bases, and 9 bases separated the two germline ends. Here the CDR3 reads CASSQEVQAEQFF. The CDR3 DNA is TGTGCCAGCAGCCAAGAGGTACAGGCTGAGCAGTTCTTC.

The chain uses TRBV28 and TRBJ2-5; D is ambiguous. The CDR3 has 13 amino acids. Germline loops: CDR1 MDHEN, CDR2 SYDVKM. Trimming removed 5 bases at V and 5 bases at J, with 12 bases between. The CDR3 reads CASSIDSWETQYF. The CDR3 DNA sequence: TGTGCCAGCAGTATCGACTCGTGGGAGACCCAGTACTTC.